This TCR beta chain emerged from a study of blood T cells in healthy people across ages. Findings of the study overall: Both higher diversity and more naive CD4+ cells marked long-lived donors when set against aged donors.

Germline-derived CDR1 and CDR2 are SQVTM and ANQGSEA. The length of the CDR3 is 14 residues. V gave up 0 bases and J gave up 9 bases, with 15 bases separating them. A sample-barcoded 5' primer and a J-beta primer mix were used in a second PCR of roughly 6 to 12 cycles. From the 5' RACE reads, TCRdb called clonotypes with MiXCR, one entry per CDR3 protein. The sample carries hundreds of thousands of distinct CDR3 sequences, more than 20% recorded once. On this clonotype: Its antigen remains unknown.

This sample was shared with a second study, whose subject was T cells of mothers and their children. That paper states: All RNA that had been extracted was used for cDNA synthesis at approximately 1.5 ug per 15 ul. Researchers report slightly higher, though non-significant, overlap in related mother-child pairs than in unrelated pairs. The authors detected no persistent microchimeric T cell clones.

Sequencing was performed on blood. The sequence came from a boy younger than 18 in good health. The genes are TRBV29-1 and TRBJ2-4; tentatively, D is TRBD2 (6 bases). CDR3 sequence (DNA): TGCAGCGTTGAAGATAGGCTCCCCGGGGGCATTCAGTACTTC. This sequence encodes CSVEDRLPGGIQYF. The variable domain in full, with the rest retrieved from reference TRBV29-1 and TRBJ2-4, is SAVISQKPSRDICQRGTSLTIQCQVDSQVTMMFWYRQQPGQSLTLIATANQGSEATYESGFVIDKFPISRPNLTFSTLTVSNMSPEDSSIYLCSVEDRLPGGIQYFGAGTRLSVL.